These 32 T cell receptor beta chains came from one sample sequenced in a study of CD8+ T cells in alopecia areata. After isolation, RNA underwent reverse transcription to generate cDNA as the sequencing template. Some clones are missing from TCRdb's copy, which holds only in-frame ones; the method was immunoSEQ multiplex PCR. The sample includes about 220,000 clones, more than 45% seen only once; the top ten take more than 1.5%. As for treatment: oral pan-JAK inhibitor, 5-10 mg twice daily. The starting material was CD4+ T cells sorted from blood, obtained at week 4, from a patient treated with tofacitinib. The receptors come from a human donor with alopecia areata.

CDR3 nucleotides: TGTGCCAGCAGCTTAGGACTAGCAACGAAAGAGACCCAGTACTTC. Its translation: CASSLGLATKETQYF. The chain links TRBV7-2 to TRBJ2-5, with 7 bases matching TRBD2. The CDR3 loop spans 15 amino acids. V was pared by 1 base and J by 3 bases, with 5 bases of the junction left unmatched. The germline gives CDR1 SGHTA, CDR2 FQGNSA.

This clone was seen more than once but under ten times. The chain has TRBV4-3 and TRBJ2-2; the match to TRBD1 covers 7 bases. V lost 1 base, J lost 7 bases, and 15 bases stayed unmatched. CDR1 LGHNA and CDR2 YSLEER come from the germline V gene. The CDR3 has 18 residues. In nucleotides, the CDR3 is TGCGCCAGCAGCCAAGCCCCTCCCGGGACAGAAAGGGGCGGGGAGCTGTTTTTT. It codes for CASSQAPPGTERGGELFF.

The chain uses TRBV30 and TRBJ1-1; 7 positions match TRBD1. CDR1 and CDR2 from the germline V gene are GTSNPN and SVGIG (reference sequence). The CDR3 is made up of 12 amino acids. The junction had 5 bases not matched to a gene; V was cut back by 3 bases and J by 7 bases. The CDR3 nucleotides read TGTGCCTGGAGGGGCAGGGGGTTTGAAGCTTTCTTT. Amino acid sequence: CAWRGRGFEAFF.

This sequence joins TRBV27 and TRBJ2-3; D is perhaps TRBD2 (5 bases). V gave up 5 bases and J gave up 3 bases, with 15 bases separating them. Germline CDR1 reads MNHEY; CDR2 reads SMNVEV (reference sequence). This CDR3 is 15 amino acids long. CDR3 in amino acids: CASSSGAFPTDTQYF. In nucleotides, the CDR3 is TGTGCCAGCAGTAGCGGAGCCTTCCCAACAGATACGCAGTATTTT.

The sample holds a few counts of this clone. V is TRBV29-1 and J is TRBJ2-3, with a weak D call TRBD2 (5 bases). In germline, CDR1 is SQVTM, CDR2 ANQGSEA. Trimming pared 5 bases from V and 10 bases from J, leaving 16 bases between. CDR3 length equals 12 residues. In nucleotides, the CDR3 is TGCAGCGTTCCCGACCCCGGGAATCCGCAGTATTTT. Translating gives CSVPDPGNPQYF.

The chain has TRBV29-1 and TRBJ1-1, with 8 bases fitting TRBD1. The ends lost 4 bases at V and 1 base at J; junction bases unmatched: 8. CDR1 and CDR2 from the germline V gene are SQVTM and ANQGSEA. The CDR3 covers 15 residues. The CDR3 nucleotides read TGCAGCGTTGTTAACAGGGGGGTGAAGAACACTGAAGCTTTCTTT. Translating it yields CSVVNRGVKNTEAFF. The full variable domain, with the rest looked up from reference TRBV29-1 and TRBJ1-1, is SAVISQKPSRDICQRGTSLTIQCQVDSQVTMMFWYRQQPGQSLTLIATANQGSEATYESGFVIDKFPISRPNLTFSTLTVSNMSPEDSSIYLCSVVNRGVKNTEAFFGQGTRLTVV.

The V and J genes are TRBV30 and TRBJ2-7; 9 positions agree with TRBD1. The CDR3 runs to 16 residues. Losses at the gene ends were 4 bases for V and 1 base for J; bases not matched to a gene: 11. Per germline, CDR1 GTSNPN and CDR2 SVGIG (reference sequence). The CDR3 bases are TGTGCCTGGACGGCCATCGGACAGGGGCGATCCTACGAGCAGTACTTC. Amino acid sequence: CAWTAIGQGRSYEQYF.

This rearrangement joins TRBV9 to TRBJ1-1; no firm D call. Trimming took 4 bases from V and 4 from J, leaving 17 bases between them. Germline CDR1 is SGDLS and CDR2 is YYNGEE. There are 15 residues in the CDR3. In DNA form, the CDR3 reads TGTGCCAGCAGCCCACCCTCCACGGCGGGCACTGAAGCTTTCTTT. Translated: CASSPPSTAGTEAFF.

This chain joins TRBV6-1 and TRBJ2-7; D ambiguous. This CDR3 comprises 13 residues. Trimming stripped 5 bases from V and 2 bases from J, with 10 bases between. CDR1 and CDR2 (germline): MNHNS, SASEGT. The CDR3 bases are TGTGCCAGCAGTTTGGCTTTCGCCTACGAGCAGTACTTC. Amino acid sequence: CASSLAFAYEQYF.

The chain links TRBV6-5 to TRBJ1-2, with D perhaps TRBD1 (6 bases). Trimming left V 6 bases short and J 2 bases short, with 16 bases between. Germline V gene sequence: CDR1 MNHEY, CDR2 SVGAGI. CDR3 size: 15 residues. The CDR3 reads CASSPFGQGNYGYTF. CDR3 in DNA: TGTGCCAGCAGCCCCTTCGGGCAGGGGAACTATGGCTACACCTTC.

This rearrangement joins TRBV7-2 to TRBJ1-2; D not resolved. Per the germline V gene, CDR1 is SGHTA and CDR2 is FQGNSA. CDR3 length: 14 amino acids. Trimming left V 3 bases short and J 3 bases short, with 11 bases between. The CDR3 loop is CASSLGWADYGYTF. CDR3 bases: TGTGCCAGCAGCTTGGGATGGGCGGACTATGGCTACACCTTC.

The chain joins TRBV5-1 to TRBJ2-1; 7 nucleotides agree with TRBD1. This CDR3 comprises 14 residues. CDR1 is SGHRS, CDR2 YFSETQ, per germline. J gave up 5 bases and V 4 bases, and 6 bases lay outside the gene matches. The CDR3 region is CASSPQGVDNEQFF. The CDR3 region has the DNA TGCGCCAGCAGCCCGCAGGGGGTGGACAATGAGCAGTTCTTC.

The chain joins TRBV5-1 to TRBJ2-3; TRBD1 matches 10 bases. The CDR3 totals 14 residues. The junction had 3 bases not matched to a gene; V was cut back by 4 bases and J by 4 bases. The germline gives CDR1 SGHRS, CDR2 YFSETQ. The CDR3 region is CASSEGTGADTQYF. Written as DNA, the CDR3 is TGCGCCAGCAGCGAAGGGACAGGGGCAGATACGCAGTATTTT.

The chain recombines TRBV5-1 with TRBJ1-1; D gene unclear. This CDR3 is built from 12 residues. With 4 bases removed from V and 0 bases from J, the gap between germline ends came to 4 bases. Germline V gene lookup returns CDR1 SGHRS and CDR2 YFSETQ. This chain's CDR3 is CASSAVNTEAFF. DNA of the CDR3: TGCGCCAGCAGCGCCGTGAACACTGAAGCTTTCTTT.

V and J are TRBV30 and TRBJ1-1, with D possibly being TRBD1 (6 bases). V was shortened by 3 bases and J by 8 bases, with 13 bases between the two germline ends. Germline CDR1 and CDR2: GTSNPN and SVGIG (reference sequence). The CDR3 extends over 12 amino acids. DNA for the CDR3: TGTGCCTGGAGCCCGGGGGCGGGCGAAGCTTTCTTT. Translation: CAWSPGAGEAFF. Complete variable domain (other parts from reference TRBV30 and TRBJ1-1): SQTIHQWPATLVQPVGSPLSLECTVEGTSNPNLYWYRQAAGRGLQLLFYSVGIGQISSEVPQNLSASRPQDRQFILSSKKLLLSDSGFYLCAWSPGAGEAFFGQGTRLTVV.

The chain has TRBV5-1 and TRBJ2-7; 12 bases agree with TRBD1. J lost 4 bases, V lost 2 bases, and 7 bases had no gene match. CDR1 and CDR2 from the germline V gene are SGHRS and YFSETQ. The CDR3 extends over 16 amino acids. CDR3 loop: CASSLIPGQGAYEQYF. As DNA, the CDR3 is TGCGCCAGCAGCTTAATTCCGGGACAGGGGGCATACGAGCAGTACTTC.

The chain carries TRBV29-1 and TRBJ2-6; D gene unclear. Trimming shortened V by 3 bases and J by 0 bases, and 6 bases separated the two germline ends. This CDR3 comprises 14 residues. Germline V gene lookup returns CDR1 SQVTM and CDR2 ANQGSEA. CDR3 amino acids: CSVDMGSGANVLTF. CDR3 in DNA: TGCAGCGTTGATATGGGCTCTGGGGCCAACGTCCTGACTTTC.

As for this clone: The sample contains more than one DNA sequence encoding this CDR3. The rearrangement joins TRBV4-3 to TRBJ2-5; tentatively, D is TRBD1 (5 bases). Germline CDR1 is LGHNA and CDR2 is YSLEER. Trimming left V 0 bases short and J 1 base short, with 9 bases between. The CDR3 sequence is 15 residues long. DNA for the CDR3: TGCGCCAGCAGCCAAGATTTGGGGCGCCAAGAGACCCAGTACTTC. It is translated as CASSQDLGRQETQYF.

This chain uses TRBV5-1 with TRBJ2-5; TRBD1 agrees at 7 bases. The length of the CDR3 is 14 residues. Germline V gene sequence: CDR1 SGHRS, CDR2 YFSETQ. The V gene end was trimmed by 3 bases and the J gene end by 5 bases; junction bases not matched to a gene: 7. CDR3: CASSYDRARETQYF. The DNA for the CDR3 is TGCGCCAGCAGCTATGACAGGGCCAGGGAGACCCAGTACTTC.

J is TRBJ2-5 and V is TRBV25-1; 10 bases line up with TRBD2. V shed 6 bases and J 9 bases; nucleotides not matched to a gene: 7. Looked up from germline, CDR1 is MGHDK and CDR2 is SYGVNS. The CDR3 runs 13 residues. Here the CDR3 DNA reads TGTGCCAGCAGAACTAGCGGGGCGACGGCCCAGTACTTC. Its protein is CASRTSGATAQYF.

The chain has TRBV30 and TRBJ1-1, with D possibly matching TRBD1 (5 bases). Trimming took off 3 bases at V and 2 bases at J, with 13 bases between the two ends. Per germline, CDR1 GTSNPN and CDR2 SVGIG (reference sequence). This CDR3 is 14 amino acids long. CDR3 loop: CAWRRDRANTEAFF. The CDR3 nucleotides are TGTGCCTGGAGACGGGACCGAGCTAACACTGAAGCTTTCTTT. The entire variable domain, with the rest obtained from reference TRBV30 and TRBJ1-1, is as follows: SQTIHQWPATLVQPVGSPLSLECTVEGTSNPNLYWYRQAAGRGLQLLFYSVGIGQISSEVPQNLSASRPQDRQFILSSKKLLLSDSGFYLCAWRRDRANTEAFFGQGTRLTVV.

This clone has a handful of counts. The chain recombines TRBV7-2 with TRBJ2-1; TRBD2 aligns across 11 bases. The junction had 9 bases not matched to a gene; V was cut back by 4 bases and J by 4 bases. The CDR3 extends over 17 amino acids. Germline lookup yields CDR1 SGHTA and CDR2 FQGNSA. In nucleotides, the CDR3 is TGTGCCAGCAGCTCGTCCGGGACTAGCGGTGGATACAATGAGCAGTTCTTC. Its protein is CASSSSGTSGGYNEQFF.

The rearrangement joins TRBV30 to TRBJ1-1; D might be TRBD1 (5 bases). Germline CDR1 is GTSNPN and CDR2 is SVGIG (reference sequence). The CDR3 is made up of 11 amino acids. Trimming pared 5 bases from V and 11 bases from J, leaving 15 bases between. CDR3: CAWVGGGRAFF. In nucleotides, the CDR3 is TGTGCCTGGGTGGGGGGAGGTCGGGCTTTCTTT.

The chain is built from TRBV2 and TRBJ1-5; 7 positions agree with TRBD1. Per germline, CDR1 SNHLY and CDR2 FYNNEI. The ends lost 0 bases at V and 11 bases at J; junction bases unmatched: 10. The CDR3 totals 15 residues. The CDR3 is CASSEAPGQRSAQHF. The DNA of the CDR3 is TGTGCCAGCAGTGAAGCGCCGGGACAGCGTTCCGCCCAGCATTTT.

The chain has TRBV29-1 and TRBJ1-4; 9 bases are shared with TRBD1. The CDR3 spans 13 residues. Losses at the gene ends were 6 bases for V and 6 bases for J; bases not matched to a gene: 5. The V gene's germline CDR1 is SQVTM and CDR2 ANQGSEA. This CDR3 reads CSVGQGRHEKLFF. The CDR3 DNA reads TGCAGCGTCGGACAGGGGAGACATGAAAAACTGTTTTTT.

This chain connects TRBV11-2 to TRBJ1-2; D is uncertain. CDR3 length equals 15 residues. The germline CDR1 and CDR2 sequences are SGHAT and FQNNGV. Between the trimmed V and J ends, which lost 0 bases and 2 bases, there was a span of 10 bases. CDR3 residues: CASSLDRGTNYGYTF. CDR3 in DNA: TGTGCCAGCAGCTTAGATCGCGGCACAAACTATGGCTACACCTTC.

The chain combines TRBV11-2 with TRBJ1-1, with 12 bases lining up with TRBD1. V dropped 6 bases and J dropped 7; count of bases not matched to a gene: 12. Germline CDR1 is SGHAT and CDR2 is FQNNGV. This CDR3 spans 16 amino acids. As DNA, the CDR3 is TGTGCCAGCAGACGGCCGGGACAGGGGGCCAGAGGTGAAGCTTTCTTT. Its translation: CASRRPGQGARGEAFF.

This clone was found a few times. The chain combines TRBV29-1 with TRBJ1-6; unclear D gene. The ends were cut back, 7 bases at V and 7 bases at J, with 14 bases in the middle. The CDR3 covers 13 residues. The germline gives CDR1 SQVTM, CDR2 ANQGSEA. CDR3 sequence: CSARKNLNSPLHF. In DNA form, the CDR3 reads TGCAGCGCCAGGAAGAACCTGAATTCACCCCTCCACTTT. Filled out from reference TRBV29-1 and TRBJ1-6, the complete variable domain reads SAVISQKPSRDICQRGTSLTIQCQVDSQVTMMFWYRQQPGQSLTLIATANQGSEATYESGFVIDKFPISRPNLTFSTLTVSNMSPEDSSIYLCSARKNLNSPLHFGNGTRLTVT.

V gene TRBV6-1 combines with J gene TRBJ2-5; TRBD1 or TRBD2 may be the D gene (6 bases each). Trimming pared 4 bases from V and 5 bases from J, leaving 11 bases between. The CDR3 contains 13 residues. The V gene's germline CDR1 is MNHNS and CDR2 SASEGT. Here the CDR3 DNA reads TGTGCCAGCAGTGCCACAGGGAGGGAGACCCAGTACTTC. Amino acids: CASSATGRETQYF.

The J gene is TRBJ2-2, the V gene TRBV29-1; 7 positions agree with TRBD1. The CDR3 length is 13 residues. CDR1 is SQVTM and CDR2 is ANQGSEA in the germline V gene. With 6 bases clipped from V and 5 bases from J, the junction kept 6 bases outside the gene matches. CDR3 sequence reads: CSVWTGGTGELFF. CDR3 bases: TGCAGCGTATGGACAGGTGGTACCGGGGAGCTGTTTTTT.

The chain combines TRBV27 with TRBJ2-1; D is uncertain. Germline CDR1 MNHEY, CDR2 SMNVEV (reference sequence). This CDR3 is 13 amino acids long. V shed 3 bases and J shed 8 bases, with 11 bases lying between them. In nucleotides, the CDR3 is TGTGCCAGCAGTTTGTCGAGGCCTGATGAGCAGTTCTTC. As protein: CASSLSRPDEQFF.

This sequence joins TRBV29-1 and TRBJ2-2; D call uncertain. This CDR3 has 13 residues. V lost 3 bases and J 5 bases, leaving 10 bases between the germline ends. The germline gives CDR1 SQVTM, CDR2 ANQGSEA. The CDR3 nucleotides are TGCAGCGTTGATGAGTCCGGGACCGGGGAGCTGTTTTTT. This gives the protein CSVDESGTGELFF.